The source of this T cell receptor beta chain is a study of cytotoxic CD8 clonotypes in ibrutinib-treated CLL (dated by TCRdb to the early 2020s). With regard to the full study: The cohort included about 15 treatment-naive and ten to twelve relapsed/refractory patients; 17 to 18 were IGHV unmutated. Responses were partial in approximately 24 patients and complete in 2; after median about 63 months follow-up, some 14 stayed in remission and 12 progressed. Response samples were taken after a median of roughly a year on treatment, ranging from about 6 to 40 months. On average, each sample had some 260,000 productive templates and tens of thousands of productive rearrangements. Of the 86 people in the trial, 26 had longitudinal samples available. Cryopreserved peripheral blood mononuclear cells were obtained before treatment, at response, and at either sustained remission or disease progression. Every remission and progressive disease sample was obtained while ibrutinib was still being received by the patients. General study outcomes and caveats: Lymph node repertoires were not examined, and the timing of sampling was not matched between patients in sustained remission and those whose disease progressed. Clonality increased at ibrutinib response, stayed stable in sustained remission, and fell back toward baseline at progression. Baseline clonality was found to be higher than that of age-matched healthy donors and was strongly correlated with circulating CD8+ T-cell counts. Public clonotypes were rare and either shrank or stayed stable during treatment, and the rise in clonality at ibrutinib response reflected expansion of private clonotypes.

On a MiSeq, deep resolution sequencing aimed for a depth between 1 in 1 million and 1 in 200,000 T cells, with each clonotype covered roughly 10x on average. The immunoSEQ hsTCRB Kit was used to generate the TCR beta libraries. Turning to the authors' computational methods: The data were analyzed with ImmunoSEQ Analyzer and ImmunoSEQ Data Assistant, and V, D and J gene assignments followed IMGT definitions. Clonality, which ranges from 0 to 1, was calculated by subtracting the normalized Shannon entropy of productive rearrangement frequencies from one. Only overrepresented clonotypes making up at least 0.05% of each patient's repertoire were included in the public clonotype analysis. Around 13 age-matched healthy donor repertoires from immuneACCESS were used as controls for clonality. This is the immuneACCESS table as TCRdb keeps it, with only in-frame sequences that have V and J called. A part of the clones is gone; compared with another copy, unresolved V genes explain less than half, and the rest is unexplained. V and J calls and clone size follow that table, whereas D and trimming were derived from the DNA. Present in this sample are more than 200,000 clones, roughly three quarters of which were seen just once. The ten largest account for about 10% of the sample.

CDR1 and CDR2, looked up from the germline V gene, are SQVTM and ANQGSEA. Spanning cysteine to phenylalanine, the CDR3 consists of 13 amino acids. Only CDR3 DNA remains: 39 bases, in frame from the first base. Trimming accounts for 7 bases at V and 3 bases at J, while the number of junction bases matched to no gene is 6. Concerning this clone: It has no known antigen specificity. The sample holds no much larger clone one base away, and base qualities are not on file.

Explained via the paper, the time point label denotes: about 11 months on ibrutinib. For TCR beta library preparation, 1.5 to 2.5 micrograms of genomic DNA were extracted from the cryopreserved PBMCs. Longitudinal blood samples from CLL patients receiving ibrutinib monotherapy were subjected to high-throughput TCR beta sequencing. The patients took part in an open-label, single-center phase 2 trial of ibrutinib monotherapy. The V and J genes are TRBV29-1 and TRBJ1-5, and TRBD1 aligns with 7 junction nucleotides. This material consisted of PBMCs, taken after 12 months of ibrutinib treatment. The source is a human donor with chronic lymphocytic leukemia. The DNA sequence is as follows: TGCAGCGCCACGACAGGGCCCAATCAGCCCCAGCATTTT. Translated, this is CSATTGPNQPQHF.